The sequence of this T cell receptor (beta chain) was determined in a study of shared clonotypes between healthy human individuals. The germline CDR1 and CDR2 sequences are MDHEN and SYDVKM. V was shortened by 5 bases and J by 2 bases, with 18 bases between the two germline ends. The CDR3 runs 16 residues. Libraries were prepared by immunoSEQ multiplex PCR; TCRdb keeps only in-frame clonotypes and omits some of them. The repertoire holds about 450,000 clones, with 65% to 80% as singletons. This receptor was identified in a woman aged 40 to 55 in good health. Some clones in this sample may be carry-over from other donors' samples. The chain couples TRBV28 to TRBJ2-5; a possible D gene is TRBD2 (6 bases). The sample was PBMCs. The CDR3 nucleotides are TGTGCCAGCAGTGGGGGGACGGCCGCTGAGCAAGAGACCCAGTACTTC. Its protein is CASSGGTAAEQETQYF.